This T cell receptor beta chain originates from a study of blood T cell repertoires in COVID-19. Study-level background: Donors in the United States, Italy and Spain gave samples during acute or convalescent COVID-19.

Looked up from germline, CDR1 is GTSNPN and CDR2 is SVGIG (reference sequence). The CDR3 totals 15 residues. V was clipped by 0 bases and J by 4 bases; unmatched bases: 5. The protocol was immunoSEQ multiplex PCR, while the TCRdb copy is restricted to in-frame clones and leaves out a portion. The profile shows 130,000 to 150,000 clones, about 83% of them singletons. This chain links TRBV30 with TRBJ2-2; 7 bases map to TRBD2. The source material was peripheral blood. This TCR was recovered from a woman in her thirties or forties with acute or convalescent COVID-19. CDR3 coding DNA: TGTGCCTGGAGTGTCCTAGCGGAGGGCACCGGGGAGCTGTTTTTT. It encodes CAWSVLAEGTGELFF.